This T cell receptor beta chain derives from a study of OX40 agonist ivuxolimab in advanced cancers. Study as a whole: Partial responses occurred in three patients (one hepatocellular carcinoma, two cutaneous melanoma). General study findings and limits: In the expanded peripheral T cells, antigen specificity was never determined. At 0.1 to 3.0 mg/kg and by week 6, CD4+ and CD8+ T cells in the blood had expanded clonally.

Produced via immunoSEQ multiplex PCR; TCRdb's table is partial and in-frame only. The sample holds more than 100,000 clones, around nine tenths seen once. For this clone: Its specificity is unknown.

In germline, CDR1 is MNHNY, CDR2 SVGAGI (reference sequence). V was trimmed by 10 bases and J by 0 bases, leaving 16 bases between them. The CDR3 runs 14 residues. Patients with a history of autoimmune disease or on systemic immunosuppression were excluded. The starting material was CD4+ or CD8+ T cells sorted from blood, obtained in a trial of the OX40 agonist ivuxolimab. The source of this sequence is an adult with an advanced solid tumor such as melanoma, head and neck, liver or kidney cancer. The chain is built from TRBV6-6 and TRBJ2-7; D might be TRBD2 (6 bases). The CDR3 DNA sequence: TGTGCCACCTCTGGGGGAGGATCCTCCTACGAGCAGTACTTC. Its protein is CATSGGGSSYEQYF.